Listed below are T cell receptor beta chains from one sample, sequenced in a study of read filtering for tumor transcriptome and immune sequencing. Using its own MiXCR run on the reads, TCRdb lists one record per CDR3 protein. Here the sample spans tens of thousands of distinct CDR3 sequences, under 25% being singletons. The material sequenced was a population of CD138-negative cells sorted from bone marrow. Receptor source: a donor at least 40 years old with multiple myeloma. CDR3s include the opening cysteine and the closing phenylalanine or tryptophan. The order of the fields is V gene, clone size, J gene, D gene, CDR3 DNA, CDR3 protein. D genes are given only for firm matches. Rows give clone size only sometimes, using once, few, many, or a class for an expanded clone.

TRBV28,many,TRBJ1-6,TRBD1,TGTGCCAGCAGTTCCTATGGGGACAGGGGTTCCTATAATTCACCCCTCCACTTT,CASSSYGDRGSYNSPLHF
TRBV6-5,many,TRBJ1-2,-,TGTGCCAGCAGGGGGACCTACTATGGCTACACCTTC,CASRGTYYGYTF
TRBV20-1,many,TRBJ2-4,-,TGCAGTGCTAGAGATCTATGGTTAGCCAAAAACATTCAGTACTTC,CSARDLWLAKNIQYF
TRBV6-1,-,TRBJ2-7,TRBD1,TGTGCCAGCAGTGAAGCTGACAGGGGCCCCTACGAGCAGTACTTC,CASSEADRGPYEQYF
TRBV5-1,many,TRBJ2-7,-,TGCGCCAGCAGAGTGAGGACAGAATCCTACGAGCAGTACTTC,CASRVRTESYEQYF
TRBV6-1,-,TRBJ2-7,TRBD2,TGTGCCAGCAGTGAATCAATAGCGGGGGGATGGTACGAGCAGTACTTC,CASSESIAGGWYEQYF
TRBV20-1,-,TRBJ2-4,-,TGCAGTGCTAGAGATTTCACCGGTGAGGCCAAAAACATTCAGTACTTC,CSARDFTGEAKNIQYF
TRBV29-1,-,TRBJ1-4,-,TGCGGCGTTGCTTCCTTGCTAAATGATAAACTGTTTTTT,CGVASLLNDKLFF
TRBV7-9,many,TRBJ1-5,-,TGTGCCAGCAGCTTACTGGATCAGCCCCAGCATTTT,CASSLLDQPQHF
TRBV6-5,many,TRBJ2-2,-,TGTGCCAGCACCCCGTCTCCGGGGGCCGACACCGGGGAGCTGTTTTTT,CASTPSPGADTGELFF
TRBV20-1,-,TRBJ2-3,TRBD2,TGCAGTGCTAATCGGGGGGAGACAGATACGCAGTATTTT,CSANRGETDTQYF
TRBV5-1,-,TRBJ2-5,-,TGCGCCAGCAGTTATGCGGGGGCGCAAGAGACCCAGTACTTC,CASSYAGAQETQYF
TRBV28,few,TRBJ1-1,TRBD1,TGTGCCAGCACCTGGAGGGGGCTGTTAGGGACTGAAGCTTTCTTT,CASTWRGLLGTEAFF
TRBV9,many,TRBJ1-2,-,TGTGCCAGCGCCGGAAACTATGGCTACACCTTC,CASAGNYGYTF
TRBV7-2,many,TRBJ2-1,-,TGTGCCAGCAGCTCCCGTCGGGTGGAAGTGGCATGGGAGCAGTTCTTC,CASSSRRVEVAWEQFF
TRBV28,-,TRBJ1-5,TRBD1,TGTGCCAGCAGAAGGACAGGGTACGGTCAGCCCCAGCATTTT,CASRRTGYGQPQHF
TRBV28,few,TRBJ1-5,-,TGTGCCAGCAGTTACAATCAGCCCCAGCATTTT,CASSYNQPQHF
TRBV7-9,many,TRBJ2-1,TRBD1,TGTGCCAGCAGCCCCGGGACAGGGCGGGGTGAGCAGTTCTTC,CASSPGTGRGEQFF
TRBV9,many,TRBJ2-5,TRBD1,TGTGCCAGCAGCGTAGGGACAGGGTCATACCAAGAGACCCAGTACTTC,CASSVGTGSYQETQYF
TRBV7-8,few,TRBJ2-4,-,TGTGCCAGCAGCTTAGCGCGGGGGCTAATAGCCAAAAACATTCAGCACTTC,CASSLARGLIAKNIQHF
TRBV29-1,-,TRBJ2-1,TRBD2,TGCAGCGTTAGCGGGGGGACTGAGCAGTTCTTC,CSVSGGTEQFF
TRBV28,-,TRBJ1-2,-,TGTGCCAGCAGTTCCGAGGCCCAGCGGGGCTACACCTTC,CASSSEAQRGYTF
TRBV20-1,many,TRBJ2-7,TRBD2,TGCAGTGCAACCGGGACTAGCGGGGTCTCCTACGAGCAGTACTTC,CSATGTSGVSYEQYF